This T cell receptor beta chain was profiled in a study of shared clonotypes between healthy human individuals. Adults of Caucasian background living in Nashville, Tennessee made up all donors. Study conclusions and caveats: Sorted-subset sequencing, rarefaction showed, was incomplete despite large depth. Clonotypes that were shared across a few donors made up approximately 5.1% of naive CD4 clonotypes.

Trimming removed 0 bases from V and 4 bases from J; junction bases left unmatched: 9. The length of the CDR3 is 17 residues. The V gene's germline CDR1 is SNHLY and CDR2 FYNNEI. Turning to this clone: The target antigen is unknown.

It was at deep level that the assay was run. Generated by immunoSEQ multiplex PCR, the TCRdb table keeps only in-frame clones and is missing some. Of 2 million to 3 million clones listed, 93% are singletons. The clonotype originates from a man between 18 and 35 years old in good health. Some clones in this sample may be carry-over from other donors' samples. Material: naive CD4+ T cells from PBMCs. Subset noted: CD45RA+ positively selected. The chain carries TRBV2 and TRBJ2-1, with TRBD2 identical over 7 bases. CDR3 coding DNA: TGTGCCAGCAGTGAAGCGATATGGCGGGAGAGTTACAATGAGCAGTTCTTC. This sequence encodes CASSEAIWRESYNEQFF.